The TCR beta chain described here comes from a study of post-analysis software for immune sequencing data. Study as a whole: Recorded disease courses covered relapsing-remitting, secondary progressive and progressive-relapsing multiple sclerosis. Some patients had no subtype annotation. Findings and limits, study-wide: Patients used five TRBV segments, including TRBV5-6, TRBV5-1 and TRBV20-1, more often than controls. Multiple sclerosis was associated with a significant reduction in normalized Chao1 diversity relative to controls.

As concerns this clonotype: Its target is not known.

The library was made from cDNA and included unique molecular identifiers. TCRdb redid the calling of the PCR reads with MiXCR, one entry per CDR3 protein. The sample shows fewer than 850,000 distinct CDR3 sequences, around 46% of them seen only once. Trimming took 5 bases from V and 4 from J; bases not matched to a gene: 12. Germline CDR1 and CDR2: SGHVS and FQNEAQ. The CDR3 covers 16 residues. The sequence derives from a girl between 5 and 17 years old with multiple sclerosis. Source material: blood. The chain has TRBV7-8 and TRBJ2-3; 7 positions match TRBD2. CDR3 coding DNA: TGTGCCAGCAGCCCCCTGCGGGGGAGGACCCCAGATACGCAGTATTTT. Its translation is CASSPLRGRTPDTQYF.